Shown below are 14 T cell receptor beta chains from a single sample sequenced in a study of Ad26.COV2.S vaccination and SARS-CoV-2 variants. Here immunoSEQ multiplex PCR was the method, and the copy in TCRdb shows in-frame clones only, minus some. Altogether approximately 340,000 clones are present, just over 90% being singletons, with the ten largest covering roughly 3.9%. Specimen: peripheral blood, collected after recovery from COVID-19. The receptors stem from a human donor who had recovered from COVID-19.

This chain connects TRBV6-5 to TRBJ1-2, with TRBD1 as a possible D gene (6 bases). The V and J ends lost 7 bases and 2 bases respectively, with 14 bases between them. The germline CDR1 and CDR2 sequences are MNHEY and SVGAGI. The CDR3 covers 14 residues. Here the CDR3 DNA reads TGTGCCAGCATGGGTGGACAGCCGAACTATGGCTACACCTTC. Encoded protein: CASMGGQPNYGYTF.

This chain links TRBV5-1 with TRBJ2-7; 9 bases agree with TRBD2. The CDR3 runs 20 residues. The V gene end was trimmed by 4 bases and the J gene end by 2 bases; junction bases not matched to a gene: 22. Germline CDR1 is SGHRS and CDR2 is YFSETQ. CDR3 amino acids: CASSLDGPARGLARAYEQYF. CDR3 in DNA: TGCGCCAGCAGCCTGGACGGGCCGGCCCGTGGACTAGCGAGGGCCTACGAGCAGTACTTC.

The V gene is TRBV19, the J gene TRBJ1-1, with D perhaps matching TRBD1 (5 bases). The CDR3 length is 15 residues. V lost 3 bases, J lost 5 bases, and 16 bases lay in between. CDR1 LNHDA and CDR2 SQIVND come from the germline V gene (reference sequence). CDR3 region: CASSIPGAGRTEAFF. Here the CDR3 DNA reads TGTGCCAGTAGTATCCCTGGGGCAGGACGGACTGAAGCTTTCTTT.

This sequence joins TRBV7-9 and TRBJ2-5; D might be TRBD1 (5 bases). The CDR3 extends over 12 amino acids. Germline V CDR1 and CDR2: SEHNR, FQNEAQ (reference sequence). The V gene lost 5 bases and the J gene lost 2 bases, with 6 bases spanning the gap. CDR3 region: CASSDRQETQYF. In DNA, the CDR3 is TGTGCCAGCAGCGACAGACAAGAGACCCAGTACTTC.

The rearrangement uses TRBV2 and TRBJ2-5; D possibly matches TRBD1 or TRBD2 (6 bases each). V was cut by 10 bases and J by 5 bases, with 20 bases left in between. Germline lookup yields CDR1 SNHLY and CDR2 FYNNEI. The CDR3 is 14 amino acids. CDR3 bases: TGTGCCATCCTCACCAACGAGGGGGGTGAGACCCAGTACTTC. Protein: CAILTNEGGETQYF.

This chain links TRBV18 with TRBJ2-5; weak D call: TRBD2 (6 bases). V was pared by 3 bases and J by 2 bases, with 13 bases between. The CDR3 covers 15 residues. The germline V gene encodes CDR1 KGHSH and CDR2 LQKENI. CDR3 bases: TGTGCCAGCTCACCTAGTGGCGGGGCACAAGAGACCCAGTACTTC. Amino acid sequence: CASSPSGGAQETQYF.

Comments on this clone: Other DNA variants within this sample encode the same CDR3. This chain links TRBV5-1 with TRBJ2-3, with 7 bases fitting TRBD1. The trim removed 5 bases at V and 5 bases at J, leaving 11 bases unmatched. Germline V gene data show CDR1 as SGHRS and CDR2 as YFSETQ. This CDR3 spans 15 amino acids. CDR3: CASSLDRAGGDTQYF. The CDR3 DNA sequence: TGCGCCAGCAGTCTCGACAGGGCCGGTGGAGATACGCAGTATTTT.

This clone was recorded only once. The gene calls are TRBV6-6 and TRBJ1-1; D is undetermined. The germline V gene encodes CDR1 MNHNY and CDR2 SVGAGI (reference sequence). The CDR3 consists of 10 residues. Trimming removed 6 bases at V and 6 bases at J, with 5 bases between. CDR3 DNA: TGTGCCAGCAGCACATCTGAAGCTTTCTTT. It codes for CASSTSEAFF.

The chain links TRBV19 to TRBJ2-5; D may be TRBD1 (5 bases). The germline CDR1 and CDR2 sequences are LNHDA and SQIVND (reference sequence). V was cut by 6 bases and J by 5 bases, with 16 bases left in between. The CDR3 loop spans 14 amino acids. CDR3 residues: CASSNIGARETQYF. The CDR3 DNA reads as TGTGCCAGTAGCAATATAGGGGCCAGGGAGACCCAGTACTTC.

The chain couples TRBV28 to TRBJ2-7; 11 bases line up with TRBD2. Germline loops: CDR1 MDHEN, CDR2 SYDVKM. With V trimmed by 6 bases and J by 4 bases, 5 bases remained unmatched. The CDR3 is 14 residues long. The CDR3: CASRSGLAAYEQYF. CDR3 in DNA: TGTGCCAGCAGATCGGGACTAGCGGCTTACGAGCAGTACTTC.

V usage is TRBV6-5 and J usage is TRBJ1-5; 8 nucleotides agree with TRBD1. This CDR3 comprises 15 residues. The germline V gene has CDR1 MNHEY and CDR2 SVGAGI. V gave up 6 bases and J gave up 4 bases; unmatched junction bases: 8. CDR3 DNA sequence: TGTGCCAGCAGACCAACCGGACAGGGAAATCAGCCCCAGCATTTT. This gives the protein CASRPTGQGNQPQHF.

CDR3 coding DNA: TGTGCCAGCAGCCGCCTTTTAGGGGGTGGGGATGGCTACACCTTC. Amino acids: CASSRLLGGGDGYTF. J is TRBJ1-2 and V is TRBV9; D possibly corresponds to TRBD1 (6 bases). Between the trimmed V and J ends, which lost 4 bases and 6 bases, there was a span of 19 bases. Germline V lookup: CDR1 SGDLS, CDR2 YYNGEE. The CDR3 has 15 amino acids.

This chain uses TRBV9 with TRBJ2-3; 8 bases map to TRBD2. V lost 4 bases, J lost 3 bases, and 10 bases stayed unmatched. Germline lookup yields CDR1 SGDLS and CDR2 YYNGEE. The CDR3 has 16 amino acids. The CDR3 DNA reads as TGTGCCAGCAGCCCGAGGGCTAGCGGGCCGACAGATACGCAGTATTTT. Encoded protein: CASSPRASGPTDTQYF.

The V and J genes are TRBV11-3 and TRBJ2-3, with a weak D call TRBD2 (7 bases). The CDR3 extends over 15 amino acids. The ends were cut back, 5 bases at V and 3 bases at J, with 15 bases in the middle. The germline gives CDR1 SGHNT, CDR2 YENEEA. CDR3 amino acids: CASSPGGGRTDTQYF. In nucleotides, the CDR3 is TGTGCCAGCAGCCCTGGGGGGGGGCGGACAGATACGCAGTATTTT.